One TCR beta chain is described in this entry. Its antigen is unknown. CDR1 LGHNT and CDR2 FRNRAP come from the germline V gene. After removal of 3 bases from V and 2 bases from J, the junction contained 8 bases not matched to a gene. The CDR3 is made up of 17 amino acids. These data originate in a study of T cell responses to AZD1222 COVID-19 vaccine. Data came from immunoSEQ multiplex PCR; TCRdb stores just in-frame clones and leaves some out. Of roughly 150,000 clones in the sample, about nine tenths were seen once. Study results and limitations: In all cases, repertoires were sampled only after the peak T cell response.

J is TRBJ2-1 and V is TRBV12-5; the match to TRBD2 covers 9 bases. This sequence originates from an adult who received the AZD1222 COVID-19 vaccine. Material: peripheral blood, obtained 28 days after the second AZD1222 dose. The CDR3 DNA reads TGTGCTAGTGGTTTAATGCCTAGCGGGGTCACCTACAATGAGCAGTTCTTC. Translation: CASGLMPSGVTYNEQFF.